One sample yielded the 12 T cell receptor beta chains listed below, sequenced in a study of beta chain features in type 1 diabetes (dated by TCRdb to 2016 to 2019). The library was generated by the immunoSEQ multiplex PCR assay. The entire isolated RNA was reverse transcribed using the High Capacity cDNA Reverse Transcription Kit, and thus expressed TCRB transcripts were sequenced. What TCRdb holds here is the immuneACCESS table cut down to in-frame rearrangements. Part of the clones is not present; checked against another copy, under half of the missing clones reflect an unresolved V gene, and the others are unexplained. The sample contains 65,000 to 100,000 clones, roughly 31% of them found a single time. The ten largest clones represent 0.35% to 0.45% of the sample. The sequencing sample was made of stem cell memory CD4+ T cells from blood. The cell subset or site label of this sample denotes: stem cell-like memory CD4+ T cells. The receptors shown here come from a woman between 18 and 29 years old in good health.

The V call is TRBV11-1, the J call TRBJ2-5, with TRBD1 matching over 7 bases. Germline V lookup: CDR1 SGHAT, CDR2 FQDESV (reference sequence). The CDR3 loop spans 14 amino acids. Unmatched junction bases numbered 4, after V lost 2 bases and J lost 4 bases. The DNA of the CDR3 is TGTGCCAGCAGCTTATCCCCAGGGGGAGAGACCCAGTACTTC. Protein sequence: CASSLSPGGETQYF.

The chain couples TRBV29-1 to TRBJ2-3; weak D call: TRBD2 (5 bases). The CDR3 loop spans 12 amino acids. Germline CDR1 reads SQVTM; CDR2 reads ANQGSEA. With 2 bases removed from V and 3 bases from J, the gap between germline ends came to 6 bases. For the CDR3, the DNA is TGCAGCGTTGAATGGAGGACAGATACGCAGTATTTT. Translation gives CSVEWRTDTQYF.

V gene TRBV18 combines with J gene TRBJ1-2; D gene unclear. Trimming cost V 2 bases and J 1 base, with 5 bases left between them. Germline loops: CDR1 KGHSH, CDR2 LQKENI. This CDR3 is 13 amino acids long. CDR3 DNA sequence: TGTGCCAGCTCACCAAACGGTAACTATGGCTACACCTTC. Protein product: CASSPNGNYGYTF.

The chain couples TRBV15 to TRBJ1-1, with D maybe TRBD1 (6 bases). The germline V and J ends were trimmed by 0 bases and 10 bases, with 9 bases remaining between them. Germline CDR1 is LNHNV and CDR2 is YYDKDF (reference sequence). The CDR3 is made up of 12 amino acids. The CDR3 coding sequence is TGTGCCACCAGCAGAGATCGAGGGGGAGCTTTCTTT. Translated: CATSRDRGGAFF. The variable domain in full, with the rest retrieved from reference TRBV15 and TRBJ1-1, is DAMVIQNPRYQVTQFGKPVTLSCSQTLNHNVMYWYQQKSSQAPKLLFHYYDKDFNNEADTPDNFQSRRPNTSFCFLDIRSPGLGDTAMYLCATSRDRGGAFFGQGTRLTVV.

This clone appeared a single time. The chain recombines TRBV9 with TRBJ2-4, with D maybe TRBD2 (5 bases). Trimming removed 0 bases from V and 8 bases from J, with 15 bases in between. Per the germline V gene, CDR1 is SGDLS and CDR2 is YYNGEE. This CDR3 spans 15 amino acids. This CDR3 reads CASSVGVGERDIQYF. For the CDR3, the DNA is TGTGCCAGCAGCGTAGGCGTGGGAGAGAGAGACATTCAGTACTTC.

This clone was detected only a few times. The chain combines TRBV7-9 with TRBJ1-1; D perhaps matches TRBD1 (5 bases). Germline-derived CDR1 and CDR2 are SEHNR and FQNEAQ (reference sequence). The V end was cut by 8 bases, the J end by 4 bases, with 14 bases between. CDR3 length: 13 residues. CDR3 DNA sequence: TGTGCCAGCTCCGATGGGGGGATCACTGAAGCTTTCTTT. Its translation is CASSDGGITEAFF.

The chain links TRBV4-1 to TRBJ2-2; weak D call: TRBD1 (5 bases). The ends were cut back, 8 bases at V and 4 bases at J, with 14 bases in the middle. Germline assignment: CDR1 MGHRA and CDR2 YSYEKL. The CDR3 is made up of 14 amino acids. CDR3 coding DNA: TGCGCCAGCCTCCCCGCAGGGATCACCGGGGAGCTGTTTTTT. As protein: CASLPAGITGELFF.

This clone was recorded a few times. The chain is built from TRBV7-2 and TRBJ2-5, with D maybe TRBD2 (7 bases). The CDR3 is 15 amino acids. Trimming took 4 bases from V and 1 from J, leaving 13 bases between them. Germline CDR1 SGHTA, CDR2 FQGNSA. The CDR3 here is CASSSPGGRQETQYF. The CDR3 DNA reads as TGTGCCAGCAGCTCTCCCGGGGGGCGCCAAGAGACCCAGTACTTC.

A few counts support this clone. The V gene is TRBV5-1, the J gene TRBJ2-7, with D perhaps matching TRBD1 (6 bases). The CDR3 runs to 14 residues. Germline lookup yields CDR1 SGHRS and CDR2 YFSETQ. The germline V and J ends were trimmed by 2 bases and 5 bases, with 14 bases remaining between them. CDR3 bases: TGCGCCAGCAGCTTCCTCAGGGGTGACCACGAGCAGTACTTC. This encodes CASSFLRGDHEQYF.

This clone showed up just once. This rearrangement joins TRBV7-9 to TRBJ1-1, with 7 bases fitting TRBD1. Germline V gives CDR1 SEHNR, CDR2 FQNEAQ (reference sequence). Trimming cost V 5 bases and J 2 bases; bases outside gene matches: 5. CDR3 length: 14 residues. The chain's CDR3 is CASSVGTVNTEAFF. The CDR3, as DNA: TGTGCCAGCAGCGTTGGGACAGTAAACACTGAAGCTTTCTTT.

This clone was recorded only once. The rearrangement links TRBV11-2 to TRBJ2-7, with 7 bases identical to TRBD2. V lost 6 bases to trimming and J lost 8 bases; unmatched junction nucleotides: 22. CDR3 length equals 17 residues. Per germline, CDR1 SGHAT and CDR2 FQNNGV. The CDR3 bases are TGTGCCAGCAGGCCTTGGGGAGGGATTGAACCCCCCGGCAAGCAGTACTTC. This codes for CASRPWGGIEPPGKQYF.

This clone was picked up a small number of times. This sequence joins TRBV6-5 and TRBJ1-2; no clear D. CDR1 MNHEY and CDR2 SVGAGI come from the germline V gene. The ends were cut back, 8 bases at V and 6 bases at J, with 13 bases in the middle. This CDR3 has 12 amino acids. CDR3 in DNA: TGTGCCAGCTCCGAGAGAGGGCATGGCTACACCTTC. Its translation: CASSERGHGYTF.